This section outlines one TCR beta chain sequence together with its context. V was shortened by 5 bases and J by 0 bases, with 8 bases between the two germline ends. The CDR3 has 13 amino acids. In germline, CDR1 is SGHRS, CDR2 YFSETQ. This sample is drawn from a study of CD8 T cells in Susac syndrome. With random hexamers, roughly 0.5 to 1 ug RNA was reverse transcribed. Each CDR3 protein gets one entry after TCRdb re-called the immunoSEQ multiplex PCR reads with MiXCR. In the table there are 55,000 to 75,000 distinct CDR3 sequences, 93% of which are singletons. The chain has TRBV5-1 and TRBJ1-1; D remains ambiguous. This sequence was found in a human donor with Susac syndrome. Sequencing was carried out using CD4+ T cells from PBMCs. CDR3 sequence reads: CASRNVLNTEAFF. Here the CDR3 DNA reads TGCGCCAGCAGGAACGTGTTGAACACTGAAGCTTTCTTT.